This T cell receptor (beta chain) was identified during a study of shared clonotypes between healthy human individuals. Remarks on this clone: Its specificity is unknown. Other DNA sequences in this specimen translate into the identical CDR3.

Clones were read by immunoSEQ multiplex PCR, and TCRdb kept only the in-frame ones, dropping some. Here the sample spans roughly 2.2 million clones, 92% being singletons. Regarding the study as a whole: Naive CD4 clonotype sharing across several donors was about 5%.

Per the germline V gene, CDR1 is MNHEY and CDR2 is SMNVEV (reference sequence). Unmatched junction bases numbered 4, after V lost 2 bases and J lost 3 bases. The CDR3 spans 15 residues. This TCR derives from a man aged 18 to 29 in good health. Some clones in this sample may be carry-over from other donors' samples. The chain is built from TRBV27 and TRBJ2-7; 10 nucleotides line up with TRBD2. Specimen: naive CD4+ T cells from PBMCs. Subset specified: CD45RA+ positively selected. This CDR3 is CASSLRTSGSYEQYF. CDR3 bases: TGTGCCAGCAGTTTAAGGACTAGCGGAAGCTACGAGCAGTACTTC.